This TCR beta chain was profiled in a study of blood T cell repertoires in COVID-19. The overall study: Acute and convalescent COVID-19 samples came from the United States, Italy and Spain. PBMCs, B-cell-depleted T cells, or T cells provided the cDNA or gDNA that made up the material.

Per the original methods: Amplifying reference gene primers gave estimates of nucleated cell counts. The assay was immunoSEQ multiplex PCR, and TCRdb's table has in-frame clones only and misses some. V and J calls and clone size are copied from that table; D and trimming were computed from the DNA. Here the sample spans about 110,000 clones, 70% to 75% being singletons. V dropped 5 bases and J dropped 6; count of bases not matched to a gene: 10. CDR3 length: 16 residues. Germline V gene sequence: CDR1 SEHNR, CDR2 FQNEAQ (reference sequence). This chain links TRBV7-9 with TRBJ2-5, with TRBD2 identical over 12 bases. This clonotype was obtained from a human donor with acute or convalescent COVID-19. The donor label of this sample is uncertain. The specimen sequenced was peripheral blood. Here the CDR3 DNA reads TGTGCCAGCAGCAGGACTAGCGGGGCGGGTGCGCAGACCCAGTACTTC. Its translation is CASSRTSGAGAQTQYF.